What follows describes a single TCR beta chain. This sample is drawn from a study of blood T cell repertoires in COVID-19. For the study at large: T cells, B-cell-depleted T cells, or PBMCs supplied cDNA or gDNA.

Germline lookup yields CDR1 MDHEN and CDR2 SYDVKM. This CDR3 has 14 residues. V shed 5 bases and J shed 5 bases, with 15 bases lying between them. Authors' data handling: Amplification with reference gene primers provided the estimates of nucleated cell counts. Clones were sequenced by immunoSEQ multiplex PCR, and TCRdb holds only the in-frame ones, with some missing. V and J calls and clone size follow that table, whereas D and trimming were derived from the DNA. The sample holds some 80,000 clones, approximately 90% seen once. The chain recombines TRBV28 with TRBJ1-2; a weak D match, TRBD1 (5 bases). Input material: peripheral blood. The sequence derives from a human donor in a cohort sampled during active COVID-19. The CDR3 DNA reads as TGTGCCAGCAGTAAGGGGCGCCCCGGATATGGCTACACCTTC. Amino acid sequence: CASSKGRPGYGYTF.